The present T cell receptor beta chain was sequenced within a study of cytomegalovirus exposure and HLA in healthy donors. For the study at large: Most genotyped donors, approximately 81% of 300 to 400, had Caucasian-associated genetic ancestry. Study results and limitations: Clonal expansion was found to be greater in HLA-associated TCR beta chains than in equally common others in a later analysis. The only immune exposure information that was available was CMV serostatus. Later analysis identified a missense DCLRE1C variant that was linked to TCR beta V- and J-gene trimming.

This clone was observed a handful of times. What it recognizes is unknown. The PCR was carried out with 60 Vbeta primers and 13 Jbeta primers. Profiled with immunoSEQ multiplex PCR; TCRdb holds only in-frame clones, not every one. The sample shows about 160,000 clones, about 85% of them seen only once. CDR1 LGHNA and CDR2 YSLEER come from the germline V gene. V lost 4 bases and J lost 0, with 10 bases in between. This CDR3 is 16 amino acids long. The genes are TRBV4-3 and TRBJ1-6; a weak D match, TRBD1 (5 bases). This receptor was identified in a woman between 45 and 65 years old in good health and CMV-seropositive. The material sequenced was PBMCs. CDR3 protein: CASSLLGVSYNSPLHF. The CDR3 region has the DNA TGCGCCAGCAGCCTCCTAGGGGTCTCCTATAATTCACCCCTCCACTTT.